This T cell receptor (beta chain) originates from a study of T cell responses to AZD1222 COVID-19 vaccine. Libraries were prepared by immunoSEQ multiplex PCR; TCRdb keeps only in-frame clonotypes and omits some of them. The sample has roughly 150,000 clones, nearly 95% seen once. The J segment lost 3 bases and the V segment lost 0 bases, leaving 3 bases of the junction unmatched. The germline V gene encodes CDR1 SGHNT and CDR2 YENEEA. The CDR3 sequence is 15 residues long. This chain joins TRBV11-3 and TRBJ2-3; 7 bases align to TRBD2. Specimen: peripheral blood, collected on day 0 of AZD1222 vaccination. This sequence originates from an adult in good health. In nucleotides, the CDR3 is TGTGCCAGCAGCTTAGAGGGGGGGTCGACAGATACGCAGTATTTT. Amino acids: CASSLEGGSTDTQYF.